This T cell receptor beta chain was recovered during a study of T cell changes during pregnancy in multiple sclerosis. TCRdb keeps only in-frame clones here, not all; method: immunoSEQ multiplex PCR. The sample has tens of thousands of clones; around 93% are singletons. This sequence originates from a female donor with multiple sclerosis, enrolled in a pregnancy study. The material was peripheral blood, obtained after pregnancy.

Written as DNA, the CDR3 is TGTGCCAGCAGTTACTCGAATAGAGGGAAAAGCAACGAGCAGTACTTC. It is translated as CASSYSNRGKSNEQYF. The chain employs TRBV6-6 and TRBJ2-7; D might be TRBD2 (5 bases). V lost 0 bases to trimming and J lost 5 bases, with 17 bases between them. The CDR3 is 16 residues long. Germline lookup yields CDR1 MNHNY and CDR2 SVGAGI (reference sequence).